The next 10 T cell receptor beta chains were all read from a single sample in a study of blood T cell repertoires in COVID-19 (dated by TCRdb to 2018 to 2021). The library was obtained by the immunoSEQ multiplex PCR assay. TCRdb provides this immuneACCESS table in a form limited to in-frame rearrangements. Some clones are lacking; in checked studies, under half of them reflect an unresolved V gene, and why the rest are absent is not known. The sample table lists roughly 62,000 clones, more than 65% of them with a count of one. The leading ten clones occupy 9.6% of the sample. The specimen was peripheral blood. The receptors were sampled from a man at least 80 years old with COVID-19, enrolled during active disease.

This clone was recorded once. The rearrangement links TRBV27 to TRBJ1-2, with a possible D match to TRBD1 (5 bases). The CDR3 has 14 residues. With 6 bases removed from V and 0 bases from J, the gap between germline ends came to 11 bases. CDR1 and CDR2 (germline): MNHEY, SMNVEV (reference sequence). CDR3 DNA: TGTGCCAGCAGACAGGCAAGGGCTAACTATGGCTACACCTTC. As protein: CASRQARANYGYTF.

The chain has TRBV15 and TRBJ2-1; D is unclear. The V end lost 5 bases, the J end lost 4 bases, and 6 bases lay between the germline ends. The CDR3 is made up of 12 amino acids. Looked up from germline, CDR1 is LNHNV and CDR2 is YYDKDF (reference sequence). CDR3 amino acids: CATSPGYNEQFF. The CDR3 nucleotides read TGTGCCACCAGCCCCGGGTACAATGAGCAGTTCTTC.

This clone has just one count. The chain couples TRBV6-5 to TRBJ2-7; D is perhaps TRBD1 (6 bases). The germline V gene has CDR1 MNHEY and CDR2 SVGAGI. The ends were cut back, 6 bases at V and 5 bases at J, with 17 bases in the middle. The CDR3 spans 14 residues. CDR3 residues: CASSRGREADEQYF. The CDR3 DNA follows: TGTGCCAGCAGCAGGGGCAGGGAAGCCGACGAGCAGTACTTC.

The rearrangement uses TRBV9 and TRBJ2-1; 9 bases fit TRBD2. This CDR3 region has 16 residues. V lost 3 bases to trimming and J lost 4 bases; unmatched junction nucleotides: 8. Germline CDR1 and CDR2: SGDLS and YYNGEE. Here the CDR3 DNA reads TGTGCCAGCAGCGGTGGAGGGCTAGCGGGGTACAATGAGCAGTTCTTC. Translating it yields CASSGGGLAGYNEQFF.

This CDR3 is CASSWTGKNSNQPQHF. The CDR3 coding sequence is TGTGCCAGCAGTTGGACAGGAAAAAATAGCAATCAGCCCCAGCATTTT. The chain uses TRBV28 and TRBJ1-5; the match to TRBD1 covers 7 bases. The CDR3 loop spans 16 amino acids. V shed 4 bases, J shed 0 bases, and the junction held 6 bases outside the gene matches. The germline CDR1 and CDR2 sequences are MDHEN and SYDVKM.

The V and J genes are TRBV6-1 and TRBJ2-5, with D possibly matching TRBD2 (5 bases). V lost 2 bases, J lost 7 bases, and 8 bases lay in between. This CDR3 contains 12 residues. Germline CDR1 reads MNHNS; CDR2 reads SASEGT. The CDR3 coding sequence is TGTGCCAGCAGTGAAATGGGGAGGACCCAGTACTTC. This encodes CASSEMGRTQYF.

Here the CDR3 reads CASSQGGEKLFF. The CDR3 region has the DNA TGTGCCAGCAGCCAGGGGGGAGAAAAACTGTTTTTT. The chain links TRBV7-6 to TRBJ1-4; 7 bases agree with TRBD1. Germline trimming cut 5 bases from V and 8 bases from J; bases unmatched to any gene: 2. CDR1 SGHVS and CDR2 FNYEAQ come from the germline V gene. CDR3 length: 12 residues.

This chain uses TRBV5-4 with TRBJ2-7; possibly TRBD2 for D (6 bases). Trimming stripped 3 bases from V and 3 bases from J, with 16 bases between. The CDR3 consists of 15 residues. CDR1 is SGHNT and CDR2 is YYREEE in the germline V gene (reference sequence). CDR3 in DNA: TGTGCCAGCAGCTCGCCGCGGGGAACCAGCTACGAGCAGTACTTC. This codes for CASSSPRGTSYEQYF.

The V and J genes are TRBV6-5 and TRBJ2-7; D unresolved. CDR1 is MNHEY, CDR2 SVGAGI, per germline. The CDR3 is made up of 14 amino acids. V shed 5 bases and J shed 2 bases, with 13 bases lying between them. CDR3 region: CASSRSSGAYEQYF. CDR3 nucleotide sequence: TGTGCCAGCAGTAGGAGTTCCGGCGCCTACGAGCAGTACTTC.

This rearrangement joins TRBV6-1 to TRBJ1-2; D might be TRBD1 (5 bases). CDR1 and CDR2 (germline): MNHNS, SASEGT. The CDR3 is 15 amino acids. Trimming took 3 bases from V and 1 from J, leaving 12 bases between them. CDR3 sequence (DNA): TGTGCCAGCAGTGAGGGGCAGGGAGGTAACTATGGCTACACCTTC. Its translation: CASSEGQGGNYGYTF.